The T cell receptor (beta chain) described here comes from a study of blood T cell repertoires in COVID-19. The J segment lost 4 bases and the V segment lost 5 bases, leaving 7 bases of the junction unmatched. CDR1 is SGHTA and CDR2 is FQGTGA in the germline V gene. This CDR3 region has 15 residues. Assay used: immunoSEQ multiplex PCR; TCRdb lists only in-frame clones, some missing. The sample holds roughly 170,000 clones; roughly 85% are singletons and the top ten take roughly 5%. The receptor comes from a woman aged 45-65 years with COVID-19, enrolled during active disease. Sequencing was done on a sample of peripheral blood. This sequence joins TRBV7-3 and TRBJ2-2, with 7 bases lining up with TRBD2. The CDR3 protein is CASSPVASGTGELFF. The CDR3 region has the DNA TGTGCCAGCAGCCCCGTGGCTAGCGGCACCGGGGAGCTGTTTTTT.